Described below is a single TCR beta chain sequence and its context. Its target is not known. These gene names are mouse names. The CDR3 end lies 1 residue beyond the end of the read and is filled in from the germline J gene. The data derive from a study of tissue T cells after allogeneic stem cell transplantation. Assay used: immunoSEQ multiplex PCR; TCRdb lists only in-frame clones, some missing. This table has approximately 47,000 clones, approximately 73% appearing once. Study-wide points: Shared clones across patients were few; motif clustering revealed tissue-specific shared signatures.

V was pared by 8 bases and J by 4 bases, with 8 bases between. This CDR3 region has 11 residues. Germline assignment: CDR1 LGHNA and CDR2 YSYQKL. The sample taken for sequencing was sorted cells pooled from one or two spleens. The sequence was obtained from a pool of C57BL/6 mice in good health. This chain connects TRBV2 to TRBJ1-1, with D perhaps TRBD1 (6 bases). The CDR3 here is CASGGPTEVFF. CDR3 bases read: TGTGCCAGCGGGGGGCCCACAGAAGTCTTC.